Given below is one TCR beta chain in context. The antigen remains undetermined. This CDR3 region has 14 residues. V lost 2 bases and J lost 4, with 12 bases in between. Germline V gene sequence: CDR1 SGHNT, CDR2 YYREEE (reference sequence). This sample stems from a study of cytomegalovirus exposure and HLA in healthy donors. The study's findings and limits: In most subjects, TCR beta sequences reportedly gave accurate predictions of HLA-A and HLA-B alleles.

Primers for the PCR totalled 60 Vbeta and 13 Jbeta. This table comes from immunoSEQ multiplex PCR, and its TCRdb copy is limited to in-frame clones, with some not included. The sample holds approximately 100,000 clones, around 81% seen once. Sequenced: PBMCs. J is TRBJ1-2 and V is TRBV5-4; D not certain. The TCR originated in a young man in good health and CMV-seronegative. The CDR3 is CASSLYPGIYGYTF. The CDR3 DNA follows: TGTGCCAGCAGCTTATACCCCGGGATCTATGGCTACACCTTC. Using reference TRBV5-4 and TRBJ1-2 for the parts outside the CDR3, the full variable domain is ETGVTQSPTHLIKTRGQQVTLRCSSQSGHNTVSWYQQALGQGPQFIFQYYREEENGRGNFPPRFSGLQFPNYSSELNVNALELDDSALYLCASSLYPGIYGYTFGSGTRLTVV.